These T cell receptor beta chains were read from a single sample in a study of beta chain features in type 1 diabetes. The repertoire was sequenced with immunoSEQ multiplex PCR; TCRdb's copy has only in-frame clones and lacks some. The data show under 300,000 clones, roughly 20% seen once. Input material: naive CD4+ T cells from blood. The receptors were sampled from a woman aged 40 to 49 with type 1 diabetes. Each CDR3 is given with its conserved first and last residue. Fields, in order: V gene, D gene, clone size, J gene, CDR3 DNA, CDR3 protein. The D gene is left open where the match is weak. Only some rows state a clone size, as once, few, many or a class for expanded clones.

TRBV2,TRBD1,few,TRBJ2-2,TGTGCCAGCAAAGGGACAGGAATTACCGGGGAGCTGTTTTTT,CASKGTGITGELFF
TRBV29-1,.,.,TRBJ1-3,TGCAGCGCGTGCCGGGACAACTCTGGAAACACCATATATTTT,CSACRDNSGNTIYF
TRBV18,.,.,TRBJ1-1,TGTGCCAGCTCACCTCGACAGCCTAATATGAACACTGAAGCTTTCTTT,CASSPRQPNMNTEAFF
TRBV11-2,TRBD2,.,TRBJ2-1,TGTGCCAGCAGCAATGGACTAGCGGTCTACAATGAGCAGTTCTTC,CASSNGLAVYNEQFF
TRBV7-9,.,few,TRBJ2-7,TGTGCCAGCAGCTCGGGTGACAGGTTGTCCTACGAGCAGTACTTC,CASSSGDRLSYEQYF
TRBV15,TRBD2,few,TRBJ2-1,TGTGCCACCAGCAGAGACTTCGCGGGAGGGCTCAATGAGCAGTTCTTC,CATSRDFAGGLNEQFF
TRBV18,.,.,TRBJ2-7,TGTGCCAGCTCACCATTTAGCTCCTACGAGCAGTACTTC,CASSPFSSYEQYF
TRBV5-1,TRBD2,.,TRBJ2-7,TGCGCCAGCAGCTTGAGAAGCGGGGTTGACTACGAGCAGTACTTC,CASSLRSGVDYEQYF
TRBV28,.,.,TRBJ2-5,TGTGCCAGCAGTTCCCCCCAGGGGACGGGGGAGACCCAGTACTTC,CASSSPQGTGETQYF
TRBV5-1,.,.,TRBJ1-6,TGCGCCAGCAGCTTGGGGGCAGGCAATTCACCCCTCCACTTT,CASSLGAGNSPLHF
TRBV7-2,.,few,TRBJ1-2,TGTGCCAGCAGCTTAGCGCCTGGCACCGGGGATGGCTACACCTTC,CASSLAPGTGDGYTF
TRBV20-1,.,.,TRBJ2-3,TGCAGTGCTACGCGATCAGATACGCAGTATTTT,CSATRSDTQYF
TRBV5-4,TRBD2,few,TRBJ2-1,TGTGCCAGCAGCTCCGCTTCCATGGGAGGGCATGAGCAGTTCTTC,CASSSASMGGHEQFF
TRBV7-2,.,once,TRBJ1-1,TGTGCCAGCAGCCCCCACTGGGGGGACGCTTTCTTT,CASSPHWGDAFF
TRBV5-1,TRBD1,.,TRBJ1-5,TGCGCCAGCAGCCTCCGGACAGGGGAGGGTCAGCCCCAGCATTTT,CASSLRTGEGQPQHF
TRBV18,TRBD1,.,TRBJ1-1,TGTGCCAGCTCACGAGGACAGGGGAACACTGAAGCTTTCTTT,CASSRGQGNTEAFF
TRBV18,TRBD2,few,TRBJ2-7,TGTGCCAGCTCGACCGGGCCTCGGGGAGGGGAGCAGTACTTC,CASSTGPRGGEQYF
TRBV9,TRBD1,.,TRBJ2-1,TGTGCCAGCAGCGTAGATCTGGACAGGGGATGGAATGAGCAGTTCTTC,CASSVDLDRGWNEQFF
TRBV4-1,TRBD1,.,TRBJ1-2,TGCGCCACCTCTCCCAGAGGACAGGGGAGGAACTATGGCTACACCTTC,CATSPRGQGRNYGYTF
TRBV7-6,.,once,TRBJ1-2,TGTGCCAGCAGCTTAGGCCCCCCGGGAGCTAACTATGGCTACACCTTC,CASSLGPPGANYGYTF
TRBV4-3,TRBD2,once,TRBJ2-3,TGCGCCAGCAGCCGAGGACTAGCGGGAGTATCGGATACGCAGTATTTT,CASSRGLAGVSDTQYF
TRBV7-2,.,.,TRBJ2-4,TGTGCCAGCAGCTTAGCGTGGGGGGGGGCAAACATTCAGTACTTC,CASSLAWGGANIQYF